This record covers a single TCR beta chain. Germline CDR1 WSHSY, CDR2 SAAADI. V lost 2 bases, J lost 4 bases, and 4 bases stayed unmatched. This CDR3 comprises 15 residues. In the source study's methods: Counts of nucleated cells, estimated from reference gene primer amplification, were obtained. Profiled with immunoSEQ multiplex PCR; TCRdb holds only in-frame clones, not every one. V, J and clone size are those of that table, while D and trimming were read from the DNA. The repertoire holds about 480,000 clones, with more than 85% as singletons. This sample was taken from a study of blood T cell repertoires in COVID-19. Background on the study: COVID-19 samples, acute and convalescent, were from the United States, Italy and Spain. Sources were T cells, B-cell-depleted T cells, or PBMCs; the material itself was cDNA or gDNA.

V is TRBV10-2 and J is TRBJ2-1; 8 nucleotides agree with TRBD2. The specimen sequenced was peripheral blood. The receptor comes from a woman in her twenties or thirties with acute or convalescent COVID-19. CDR3 sequence reads: CASSEAGGYYNEQFF. The DNA for the CDR3 is TGCGCCAGCAGTGAGGCGGGGGGATATTACAATGAGCAGTTCTTC.